This entry lists 5 T cell receptor beta chains sequenced from one sample in a study of OX40 agonist ivuxolimab in advanced cancers. The data were produced by immunoSEQ multiplex PCR, yet TCRdb's version contains in-frame clones alone and is incomplete. The sample includes roughly 79,000 clones, 91% of them seen just once. The starting material was CD4+ or CD8+ T cells sorted from blood, obtained in a trial of the OX40 agonist ivuxolimab. These receptors all come from an adult with an advanced solid tumor such as melanoma, head and neck, liver or kidney cancer.

This rearrangement joins TRBV5-1 to TRBJ2-3; D gene ambiguous. This CDR3 contains 14 residues. Germline loops: CDR1 SGHRS, CDR2 YFSETQ. Between the trimmed V and J ends, which lost 4 bases and 4 bases, there was a span of 13 bases. The CDR3 is CASSPELVPDTQYF. The CDR3 DNA follows: TGCGCCAGCAGCCCAGAGCTCGTCCCAGATACGCAGTATTTT.

The chain has TRBV5-4 and TRBJ2-2; TRBD1 is a possible D gene (6 bases). The germline CDR1 and CDR2 sequences are SGHNT and YYREEE (reference sequence). CDR3 size: 15 residues. V lost 4 bases to trimming and J lost 4 bases, with 14 bases between them. CDR3 sequence (DNA): TGTGCCAGCAGCGGAAAGGGGGAGATCACCGGGGAGCTGTTTTTT. This gives the protein CASSGKGEITGELFF.

The chain links TRBV30 to TRBJ2-5; D perhaps matches TRBD1 (6 bases). With the DNA end fitting TRBJ2-7 better, the J assignment may be wrong. Germline V gene sequence: CDR1 GTSNPN, CDR2 SVGIG (reference sequence). This CDR3 has 12 residues. The CDR3 DNA follows: TGTGCCCTGCGACAGGTACCCTACGAGCAGTACTTC. Residues: CALRQVPYEQYF.

The CDR3 bases are TGTGCCAGCAGAACCACAGGGGTCGGAAACACCATATATTTT. Protein: CASRTTGVGNTIYF. The chain is built from TRBV28 and TRBJ1-3; 7 bases agree with TRBD1. CDR3 length equals 14 residues. Germline V gene sequence: CDR1 MDHEN, CDR2 SYDVKM. The V segment lost 6 bases and the J segment 4 bases; nucleotides outside the gene matches: 6.

V is TRBV5-5 and J is TRBJ1-2; 9 nucleotides agree with TRBD1. CDR3 length equals 15 residues. Per the germline V gene, CDR1 is SGHKS and CDR2 is YYEKEE (reference sequence). V lost 0 bases, J lost 6 bases, and 6 bases stayed unmatched. CDR3 in DNA: TGTGCCAGCAGCTTGGCGACAGGGGGATCGAATGGCTACACCTTC. This codes for CASSLATGGSNGYTF. Using reference TRBV5-5 and TRBJ1-2 for the parts outside the CDR3, the full variable domain is DAGVTQSPTHLIKTRGQQVTLRCSPISGHKSVSWYQQVLGQGPQFIFQYYEKEERGRGNFPDRFSARQFPNYSSELNVNALLLGDSALYLCASSLATGGSNGYTFGSGTRLTVV.